This T cell receptor beta chain derives from a study of CD8 T cells in Susac syndrome. Random hexamers primed reverse transcription of roughly 0.5 to 1 ug RNA. TCRdb fed the immunoSEQ multiplex PCR reads into MiXCR, producing one record per CDR3 protein. Among approximately 160,000 distinct CDR3 sequences listed, 93% were seen once. In blood CD8+ and CD4+ T cells, TCR beta underwent sequencing. Controls were healthy donors chosen to match patients in age and sex. Trimming cost V 4 bases and J 7 bases; bases outside gene matches: 6. The CDR3 is 14 residues long. CDR1 and CDR2 (germline): SGHNT, YYREEE (reference sequence).

The rearrangement uses TRBV5-4 and TRBJ1-2; 11 bases match TRBD1. Material for sequencing was CD4+ T cells from PBMCs. This clonotype was obtained from a human donor in good health. The CDR3 is CASSGGQGAFGYTF. CDR3 bases: TGTGCCAGCAGCGGAGGACAGGGGGCTTTTGGCTACACCTTC. The variable domain in full, with the rest retrieved from reference TRBV5-4 and TRBJ1-2, is ETGVTQSPTHLIKTRGQQVTLRCSSQSGHNTVSWYQQALGQGPQFIFQYYREEENGRGNFPPRFSGLQFPNYSSELNVNALELDDSALYLCASSGGQGAFGYTFGSGTRLTVV.